Given below is one T cell receptor (beta chain) in context. The sample comes from a study of blood T cell repertoires in COVID-19. Trimming stripped 1 base from V and 4 bases from J, with 10 bases between. In germline, CDR1 is KGHSH, CDR2 LQKENI. The CDR3 length is 14 residues. Authors' data handling: The authors estimated nucleated cell counts from reference gene primer amplification. Some clones are missing from TCRdb's copy, which holds only in-frame ones; the method was immunoSEQ multiplex PCR. The V and J calls and clone size are taken from that table; D and trimming were inferred from the DNA. The table includes about 130,000 clones, more than 80% detected once.

The rearrangement links TRBV18 to TRBJ1-2; TRBD1 is a possible D gene (5 bases). The TCR originated in a woman aged 55 to 70 with acute or convalescent COVID-19. Sequencing input: peripheral blood. The CDR3: CASSPRGEGYGYTF. CDR3 DNA sequence: TGTGCCAGCTCACCACGGGGCGAAGGCTATGGCTACACCTTC. The entire variable domain, with the rest obtained from reference TRBV18 and TRBJ1-2, is as follows: NAGVMQNPRHLVRRRGQEARLRCSPMKGHSHVYWYRQLPEEGLKFMVYLQKENIIDESGMPKERFSAEFPKEGPSILRIQQVVRGDSAAYFCASSPRGEGYGYTFGSGTRLTVV.